Listed here are 10 T cell receptor beta chains from one sample, sequenced in a study of tumor-infiltrating lymphocytes in oesophageal squamous cell carcinoma (dated by TCRdb to the mid-2010s). Receptor amplification or capture employed PCR. Data came from an Illumina HiSeq 1500. TCRdb cleaned the public reads at Q25 with fastp, built clones with MiXCR and kept in-frame beta chains. Every distinct CDR3 protein forms one entry, paired with its most common genes and DNA. Counted in this sample were around 15,000 distinct CDR3 sequences; 50% of them appeared once. The ten largest make up about a sixth of the sample. Sequences were obtained from esophageal tumor tissue. These receptors all stem from a male donor with esophageal squamous cell carcinoma.

J is TRBJ2-7 and V is TRBV6-1; D possibly uses TRBD1 or TRBD2 (5 bases each). V was trimmed by 6 bases and J by 7 bases, leaving 19 bases between them. Germline-derived CDR1 and CDR2 are MNHNS and SASEGT. The CDR3 length is 14 residues. In DNA, the CDR3 is TGTGCCAGCAGGGACATGGGAGCGTCCAATGAGCAGTACTTC. Translation: CASRDMGASNEQYF.

The chain uses TRBV7-6 and TRBJ2-3; D may correspond to TRBD1 or TRBD2 (5 bases each). The CDR3 totals 12 residues. The V and J ends lost 8 bases and 6 bases respectively, with 12 bases between them. CDR1 and CDR2 from the germline V gene are SGHVS and FNYEAQ. Here the CDR3 reads CASGGTVDTQYF. For the CDR3, the DNA is TGTGCCAGCGGGGGTACTGTGGATACGCAGTATTTT. The full variable domain, with the rest looked up from reference TRBV7-6 and TRBJ2-3, is GAGVSQSPRYKVTKRGQDVALRCDPISGHVSLYWYRQALGQGPEFLTYFNYEAQQDKSGLPNDRFSAERPEGSISTLTIQRTEQRDSAMYRCASGGTVDTQYFGPGTRLTVL.

This chain links TRBV7-3 with TRBJ2-7, with D possibly matching TRBD2 (6 bases). The germline gives CDR1 SGHTA, CDR2 FQGTGA. The CDR3 length is 16 residues. Trimming cost V 5 bases and J 7 bases, with 24 bases left between them. CDR3 sequence: CASSPGDVRPYDEQYF. The DNA of the CDR3 is TGTGCCAGCAGCCCGGGGGACGTCAGGCCCTACGATGAGCAGTACTTC.

Remarks on this clonotype: Without the conserved terminal phenylalanine or tryptophan, this CDR3 likely stems from a read error. The DNA is left out, because the CDR3 cannot be placed on it with certainty; the CDR3 is given as TCRdb lists it. The chain is built from TRBV4-1 and TRBJ2-6; the table's D gene call, TRBD1, was not cross checked with the DNA. Both ends counted, the CDR3 spans 17 residues. The V gene's germline CDR1 is MGHRA and CDR2 YSYEKL. The CDR3 spells CASSQAGQGAYEQYFGA.

In this sample, this clonotype turned up many times. V is TRBV5-1 and J is TRBJ2-5, with D perhaps matching TRBD1 or TRBD2 (6 bases each). The V gene's germline CDR1 is SGHRS and CDR2 YFSETQ. The CDR3 is 13 residues long. Trimming left V 5 bases short and J 5 bases short, with 13 bases between. In DNA, the CDR3 is TGCGCCAGCAGAACGGAGGGGGGCGAGACCCAGTACTTC. Protein: CASRTEGGETQYF.

The chain has TRBV10-3 and TRBJ2-4; D may correspond to TRBD1 or TRBD2 (7 bases each). The assigned J gene may be wrong: the sequence end matches TRBJ2-5 better. The CDR3 runs 15 residues. Germline CDR1 is ENHRY and CDR2 is SYGVKD. DNA of the CDR3: TGTGCCATCAGTTCCCAGGGGGGGGGCCAGGAGACCCAGTACTTC. This codes for CAISSQGGGQETQYF.

This clonotype came up a few times. This CDR3 fails to terminate in the conserved phenylalanine or tryptophan, so it likely reflects a read error. No DNA is shown, since the ends of the CDR3 on it are uncertain; the CDR3 is the one TCRdb lists. The V gene is TRBV7-2, the J gene TRBJ2-6; TRBD1, the table's D call, lacks a check against the DNA. Germline CDR1 is SGHTA and CDR2 is FQGNSA. The CDR3 adds up to 17 amino acids, both ends counted. CDR3 sequence: CASSLVSRGGHEQYFGA.

This clonotype is medium-sized in the sample. The chain uses TRBV6-1 and TRBJ2-2, with D perhaps matching TRBD2 (5 bases). Germline V gives CDR1 MNHNS, CDR2 SASEGT. The CDR3 consists of 15 residues. Between the trimmed V and J ends, which lost 10 bases and 4 bases, there was a span of 19 bases. CDR3 region: CATLGKRAGTGELFF. In nucleotides, the CDR3 is TGTGCCACCCTGGGGAAGAGGGCAGGCACCGGGGAGCTGTTTTTT.

This clonotype was seen many times. The chain is built from TRBV6-1 and TRBJ2-3; D is unresolved. The CDR3 sequence is 13 residues long. The germline V gene encodes CDR1 MNHNS and CDR2 SASEGT. V shed 0 bases and J shed 8 bases, with 9 bases lying between them. CDR3 loop: CASSEAISPTQYF. For the CDR3, the DNA is TGTGCCAGCAGTGAAGCAATATCGCCTACGCAGTATTTT.

The rearrangement uses TRBV11-3 and TRBJ2-1; D is ambiguous. The CDR3 is made up of 16 amino acids. V shed 3 bases and J shed 5 bases, with 17 bases lying between them. In germline, CDR1 is SGHNT, CDR2 YENEEA. This chain's CDR3 is CASSLRVGLRHNEQFF. CDR3 sequence (DNA): TGTGCCAGCAGCTTGCGCGTCGGGTTACGGCACAATGAGCAGTTCTTC.